The T cell receptor beta chain described here comes from a study of lymphopenia after photon versus proton radiotherapy. Study-wide results and limits: Under photons, naive T cells and diversity fell while effector/memory populations rose. In patients who died, overall survival fell as post-nadir TCR diversity dropped more. Oligoclonal CD8+ Temra expansion after nadir drove photon patients' diversity drop.

Concerning this clone: The antigen remains unidentified.

Germline V gives CDR1 ENHRY, CDR2 SYGVKD. This CDR3 contains 16 residues. V shed 4 bases and J shed 0 bases, with 14 bases lying between them. Clones were sequenced by immunoSEQ multiplex PCR, and TCRdb holds only the in-frame ones, with some missing. This sample has some 64,000 clones, with about 85% found just once. The origin of this receptor is a man aged 80 or over with esophageal cancer. This material consisted of peripheral blood, taken from a patient treated with proton-based radiotherapy. J is TRBJ2-3 and V is TRBV10-3, with D perhaps matching TRBD1 (6 bases). The CDR3 region has the DNA TGTGCCATCAGTGGTAACCCAGGGGAGAGCACAGATACGCAGTATTTT. As protein: CAISGNPGESTDTQYF.